This T cell receptor (beta chain) was retrieved from a study of T cells in Graves' hyperthyroidism and ophthalmopathy. Study-wide findings and caveats: Also found in blood were most expanded thyroid clonotypes above 0.001. Stable hyperthyroidism and ophthalmopathy were separated using 13 V-J signatures. Ophthalmopathy prediction by the model preceded onset by a median about 6 months.

The source material, RNA transcripts, was used to amplify TCR beta CDR3 regions. First-round RT-PCR with HTBI primers amplified the TCR CDR3 region. TCRdb re-analysed the multiplex PCR reads in MiXCR, keeping a single row per CDR3 protein. Of under 350,000 distinct CDR3 sequences detected, over 15% appear once; the ten largest clones hold around 57%. This clonotype was seen ten or more times. Its cognate antigen is unknown. Not enrolled were patients with uncontrolled infection, other autoimmune disease, pregnancy or lactation. Germline V gene data show CDR1 as KGHDR and CDR2 as SFDVKD. This CDR3 is 12 amino acids long. Trimming stripped 7 bases from V and 6 bases from J, with 10 bases between.

The gene calls are TRBV24-1 and TRBJ2-3, with D unclear. The source of this sequence is a woman aged 60 to 75 with Graves' ophthalmopathy. The specimen sequenced was blood. CDR3 sequence reads: CATSAAADTQYF. CDR3 nucleotides: TGTGCCACCAGCGCGGCAGCCGATACGCAGTATTTT.